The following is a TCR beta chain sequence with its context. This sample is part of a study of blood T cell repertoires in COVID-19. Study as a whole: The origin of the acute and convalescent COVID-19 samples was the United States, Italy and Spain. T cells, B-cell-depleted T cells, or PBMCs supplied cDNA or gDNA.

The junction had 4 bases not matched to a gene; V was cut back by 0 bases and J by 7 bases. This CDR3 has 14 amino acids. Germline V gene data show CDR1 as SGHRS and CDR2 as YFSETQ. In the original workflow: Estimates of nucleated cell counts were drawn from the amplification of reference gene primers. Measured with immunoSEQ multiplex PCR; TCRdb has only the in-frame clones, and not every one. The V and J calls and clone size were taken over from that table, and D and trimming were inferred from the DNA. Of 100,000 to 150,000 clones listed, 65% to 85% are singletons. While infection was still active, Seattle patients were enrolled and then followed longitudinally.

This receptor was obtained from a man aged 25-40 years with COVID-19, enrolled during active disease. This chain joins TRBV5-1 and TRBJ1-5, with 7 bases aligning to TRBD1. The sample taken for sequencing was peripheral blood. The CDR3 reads CASSLEGAEQPQHF. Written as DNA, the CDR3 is TGCGCCAGCAGCTTGGAGGGGGCTGAGCAGCCCCAGCATTTT.